In this sample, the clone carrying this TCR beta chain turned up a few times. TCRdb fed the RACE reads into MiXCR, producing one record per CDR3 protein. The sample carries some 330,000 distinct CDR3 sequences, around 5% recorded once. Losses at the gene ends were 4 bases for V and 9 bases for J; bases not matched to a gene: 9. The length of the CDR3 is 15 residues. CDR1 and CDR2 from the germline V gene are SEHNR and FQNEAQ (reference sequence). The sample's time point: pre-sensitization, week 0. Sample treatment: therapeutic diphenylcyclopropenone sensitization with weekly scalp DPC. These data are taken from a study of human T cells and chemical hapten exposure.

The sequences come from whole blood, collected in connection with sensitization to the hapten diphenylcyclopropenone (DPC). The V call is TRBV7-9, the J call TRBJ1-6; TRBD1 aligns across 7 bases. This receptor was taken from a woman aged 18-30 years with alopecia areata. Some clones in this sample may be carry-over from other donors' samples. CDR3: CASSSTGEATSPLHF. CDR3 nucleotides: TGTGCCAGCAGCTCTACAGGGGAAGCTACTTCACCCCTCCACTTT. Looking up the rest from reference TRBV7-9 and TRBJ1-6 gives the full variable domain: DTGVSQNPRHKITKRGQNVTFRCDPISEHNRLYWYRQTLGQGPEFLTYFQNEAQLEKSRLLSDRFSAERPKGSFSTLEIQRTEQGDSAMYLCASSSTGEATSPLHFGNGTRLTVT.